This T cell receptor (beta chain) is from a study of blood T cell repertoires in COVID-19. Study-level information: Material from acute and convalescent COVID-19 was sourced from the United States, Italy and Spain.

Participants had their cohort set by participant-reported clinical history. Sequencing was performed with immunoSEQ multiplex PCR; in TCRdb, only in-frame clones are kept and a portion is missing. Of roughly 160,000 clones detected, approximately 88% appear once; the ten largest clones hold over 10%. The receptor's source is a woman aged 60 to 75 who had recovered from COVID-19. Sequenced input: PBMCs or T cells enriched from blood (not recorded which).

The DNA for the CDR3 is TGTGCCAGCAGCTTTTTCCGAGGACAGGGCTACCTTTATAGCAATCAGCCCCAGCATTTT. Amino acid sequence: CASSFFRGQGYLYSNQPQHF. The J gene is TRBJ1-5, the V gene TRBV13; 8 bases map to TRBD1. Trimming cost V 3 bases and J 0 bases; bases outside gene matches: 16. The CDR3 is made up of 20 amino acids. Germline values: CDR1 PRHDT, CDR2 FYEKMQ (reference sequence).